The sequence of this T cell receptor (beta chain) was determined in a study of T cells after yellow fever vaccination (dated by TCRdb to between 2017 and 2020). In the study overall: The SMART-Seq v4 Ultra Low Input RNA kit was used to prepare libraries from fractions with low cell numbers. To track T-cell clones before and after primary and booster YFV17D yellow fever vaccination, bulk TCR alpha and beta repertoires were sequenced longitudinally. The cohort comprised two healthy male donors, one aged 18 to 30 and one aged 30 to 40 years. Bulk PBMC replicates and cell subsets were isolated from blood drawn at multiple timepoints before and after both primary and secondary immunization. Study-wide findings and limitations: Compared with the primary T-cell response, the secondary T-cell response was weaker but faster, peaking on day 5 rather than day 15. Only a couple of donors were included in the study, so the extent to which the findings can be generalized is limited. After the booster, most clones that had expanded after primary vaccination were detected again (almost 97% of CD4 and about 88% of CD8), suggesting broad maintenance of memory. FACS-sorted repertoires could contain abundant contaminating clonotypes from the bulk population, so computational filtering was required. A small fraction of clonotypes appeared in both the CD4 and CD8 compartments, likely as a result of convergent recombination.

The treatment or condition label for this specimen denotes: live attenuated yellow fever vaccine strain. Two biological replicates of bulk PBMCs were collected at each blood-draw timepoint. A standard Ficoll-Paque protocol was used to isolate PBMCs from peripheral blood. RNA was extracted with TriZol from bulk PBMCs, CD4 and CD8 fractions, and dextramer-positive and dextramer-negative fractions. TCR cDNA was made using 5'RACE template switching, a step that added a universal primer site and unique molecular identifiers. cDNA synthesis was primed from both the TCR alpha and TCR beta constant segments. Library amplification involved two PCR steps, and the second step added sample barcodes and sequencing adapters. Sequencing of libraries was done on Illumina HiSeq 2500 (2x100 bp) or NovaSeq (2x150 bp). In the original analysis: MIGEC handled demultiplexing of reads and collapsing into UMI consensus sequences, while MiXCR performed V(D)J alignment. Using edgeR on replicate PBMC samples, clonotypes were called vaccine-responding if FDR was below 0.01 and the log2 fold change was above 5 up to day 15. Each bulk clonotype received a CD4 or CD8 identity based on whether the sequenced CD4 or CD8 repertoire contained that clonotype at higher abundance. TCRdb passed the public sequencing reads through fastp at Q25 and MiXCR, retaining productive beta sequences. CDR3 protein sequences are deduplicated, and each keeps its most common genes and DNA. The V and J calls here are based on TCRdb, not the publication. For this sample there are some 500,000 distinct CDR3 sequences; less than 15% appear just once. Over 11% of the sample lies in the top ten.

This clonotype was seen a handful of times. Its antigen target is currently unknown. One base away there is no much larger clone; base qualities are not given. Relative to germline, V is missing 1 base and J is missing 6 bases, with 8 bases of the junction outside any gene match. From the cysteine through the phenylalanine, the CDR3 covers 17 amino acids. Left in the record is the CDR3 DNA by itself, 51 bases read in frame from the first base. From the germline V gene (reference sequence), CDR1 is LGHDT and CDR2 is YNNKEL. This specimen was PBMCs, taken on the day of the yellow fever booster vaccination. The sequence is built from TRBV3-1 and TRBJ2-2, with 10 bases in between that match TRBD1. This sequence originates from a man aged 30 to 39 who received the YFV17D yellow fever vaccine. The CDR3 reads as follows: CASSQVLPGQGAGELFF. The nucleotides are TGTGCCAGCAGCCAAGTTCTCCCTGGACAGGGGGCCGGGGAGCTGTTTTTT.